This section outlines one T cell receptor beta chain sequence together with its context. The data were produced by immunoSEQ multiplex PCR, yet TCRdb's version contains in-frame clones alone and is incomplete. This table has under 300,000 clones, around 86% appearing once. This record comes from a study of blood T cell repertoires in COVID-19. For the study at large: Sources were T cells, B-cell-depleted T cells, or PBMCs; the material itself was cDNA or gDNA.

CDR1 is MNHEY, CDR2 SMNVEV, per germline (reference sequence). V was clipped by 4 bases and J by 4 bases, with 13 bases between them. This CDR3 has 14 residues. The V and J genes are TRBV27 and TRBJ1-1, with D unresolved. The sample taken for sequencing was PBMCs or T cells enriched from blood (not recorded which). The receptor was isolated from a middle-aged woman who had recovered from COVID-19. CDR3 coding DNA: TGTGCCAGCAGTTCGCTCTCGGGGAGCACTGAAGCTTTCTTT. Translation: CASSSLSGSTEAFF.